The TCR beta chain described here comes from a study of T cell responses to AZD1222 COVID-19 vaccine. Whole-study results and caveats: Reports indicate that nearly half of spike-specific TCRs are directed at unmutated variant regions. Mostly white British, mostly female donors; authors suggested clonal diversity may be underestimated. Receipt of two AZD1222 doses was followed by a rise in Spike-specific TCR breadth and depth.

This clone appeared a few times. Its antigen is currently unknown. The method was immunoSEQ multiplex PCR; TCRdb's version includes in-frame clones alone and lacks a portion of them. The sample includes 95,000 to 100,000 clones, approximately 90% of them seen just once. This sequence was found in an adult in good health. This sample comprised peripheral blood, obtained on day 0 of AZD1222 vaccination.

CDR3 in amino acids: CASSQEGWTVGNYEQYF. The DNA of the CDR3 is TGTGCCAGCAGCCAAGAAGGGTGGACAGTGGGGAACTACGAGCAGTACTTC. The V gene is TRBV14, the J gene TRBJ2-7; TRBD1 might be the D (6 bases). The germline gives CDR1 SGHDN, CDR2 FVKESK. The CDR3 consists of 17 residues. The germline V and J ends were trimmed by 0 bases and 3 bases, with 18 bases remaining between them. The full variable domain, completed using reference TRBV14 and TRBJ2-7, is EAGVTQFPSHSVIEKGQTVTLRCDPISGHDNLYWYRRVMGKEIKFLLHFVKESKQDESGMPNNRFLAERTGGTYSTLKVQPAELEDSGVYFCASSQEGWTVGNYEQYFGPGTRLTVT.